A single sample gave rise to the 8 T cell receptor beta chains below, sequenced in a study of blood T cell repertoires in COVID-19. The repertoire was sequenced with immunoSEQ multiplex PCR; TCRdb's copy has only in-frame clones and lacks some. The sample lists about 190,000 clones; approximately 90% were seen once. The sequenced sample consisted of peripheral blood. Every receptor here comes from a human donor in a cohort sampled during active COVID-19.

The chain joins TRBV5-1 to TRBJ2-7; a possible D gene is TRBD2 (5 bases). The V and J ends lost 1 base and 5 bases respectively, with 13 bases between them. The length of the CDR3 is 14 residues. Germline V gene sequence: CDR1 SGHRS, CDR2 YFSETQ. The CDR3 reads CASSLTGNPNEQYF. The CDR3 DNA sequence: TGCGCCAGCAGCTTGACCGGGAATCCGAACGAGCAGTACTTC.

The chain recombines TRBV24-1 with TRBJ1-4; possibly TRBD1 for D (6 bases). Germline CDR1 is KGHDR and CDR2 is SFDVKD. V was cut by 9 bases and J by 7 bases, with 14 bases left in between. The CDR3 is made up of 13 amino acids. The CDR3 DNA sequence: TGTGCCACCCCACGGGGGGCTAGTGAAAAACTGTTTTTT. Translating it yields CATPRGASEKLFF.

V gene TRBV11-2 combines with J gene TRBJ2-7, with a tentative D call TRBD2 (5 bases). Trimming removed 1 base at V and 3 bases at J, with 16 bases between. CDR3 size: 16 residues. CDR1 SGHAT and CDR2 FQNNGV come from the germline V gene. CDR3 nucleotide sequence: TGTGCCAGCAGCTTAGGGACTCCTGAAAGGCACTACGAGCAGTACTTC. It specifies CASSLGTPERHYEQYF.

V usage is TRBV27 and J usage is TRBJ2-3; the match to TRBD2 covers 13 bases. CDR3 length equals 15 residues. The V segment lost 9 bases and the J segment 5 bases; nucleotides outside the gene matches: 8. Germline assignment: CDR1 MNHEY and CDR2 SMNVEV (reference sequence). Here the CDR3 DNA reads TGTGCCAGTAGAATGGGACTAGCGGGGATAGATACGCAGTATTTT. Encoded protein: CASRMGLAGIDTQYF.

The chain is built from TRBV12-5 and TRBJ2-3; weak D call: TRBD2 (6 bases). Between the trimmed V and J ends, which lost 1 base and 4 bases, there was a span of 9 bases. Germline CDR1 is LGHNT and CDR2 is FRNRAP. CDR3 length equals 14 residues. In DNA form, the CDR3 reads TGTGCTAGTGGTTTGGGACTAGTCCCAGATACGCAGTATTTT. It specifies CASGLGLVPDTQYF.

This clone was picked up one time. The chain couples TRBV10-3 to TRBJ1-2; 7 nucleotides agree with TRBD1. Germline V gene sequence: CDR1 ENHRY, CDR2 SYGVKD. The CDR3 extends over 15 amino acids. J lost 0 bases, V lost 4 bases, and 5 bases had no gene match. The CDR3 reads CAISGGQDANYGYTF. Written as DNA, the CDR3 is TGTGCCATCAGTGGTGGACAGGACGCTAACTATGGCTACACCTTC.

V gene TRBV9 combines with J gene TRBJ2-7; maybe TRBD1 (5 bases). The CDR3 consists of 15 residues. V was clipped by 0 bases and J by 4 bases, with 14 bases between them. CDR1 SGDLS and CDR2 YYNGEE come from the germline V gene. The CDR3 spells CASSVGGEVYYEQYF. The DNA for the CDR3 is TGTGCCAGCAGCGTAGGGGGCGAGGTTTATTACGAGCAGTACTTC.

The chain combines TRBV9 with TRBJ2-5; D not certain. This CDR3 is 16 amino acids long. Trimming removed 1 base from V and 0 bases from J, with 13 bases in between. CDR1 is SGDLS and CDR2 is YYNGEE in the germline V gene. CDR3 loop: CASSVYGSKYQETQYF. The CDR3 region has the DNA TGTGCCAGCAGCGTATACGGGTCTAAGTACCAAGAGACCCAGTACTTC.